These T cell receptor beta chains were read from a single sample in a study of T-cell reconstitution after alpha-beta-depleted transplantation in children. One entry per CDR3 protein results from TCRdb running MiXCR on the PCR reads. The sample consists of a few hundred thousand distinct CDR3 sequences, approximately 6.9% of them appearing once. The specimen comprised PBMCs, sampled before TCRalphabeta/CD19-depleted stem cell transplant. Receptor source: a boy aged 2-9 years with acute lymphoblastic leukemia, due to receive a stem cell transplant. Each CDR3 is given with its conserved first and last residue. D genes are given only for firm matches. Rows may omit the clone size; those that give it use once, few, many or a size class.

TRBJ2-7 | many | . | TRBV20-1 | TGCAGTGCTGCACAGGTGTCCTACGAGCAGTACTTC | CSAAQVSYEQYF
TRBJ1-4 | few | . | TRBV4-3 | TGCGCCAGCAGCCAAGCGGACTCCCAGAATGAAAAACTGTTTTTT | CASSQADSQNEKLFF
TRBJ2-2 | many | . | TRBV20-1 | TGCAGTGCTAGAGAGGGGGACGGTAACACCGGGGAGCTGTTTTTT | CSAREGDGNTGELFF
TRBJ2-7 | many | TRBD2 | TRBV12-3/TRBV12-4 | TGTGCCAGCAGTTTAGGCTCTAGCGGGGGAATGTACGAGCAGTACTTC | CASSLGSSGGMYEQYF
TRBJ2-3 | many | . | TRBV20-1 | TGCAGTGCTAGCAGGGACAGCACAGATACGCAGTATTTT | CSASRDSTDTQYF
TRBJ2-1 | few | TRBD2 | TRBV10-3 | TGTGCCATCAGTGACGGGACCCTAGCGGGGGGTGAGCAGTTCTTC | CAISDGTLAGGEQFF
TRBJ2-5 | many | . | TRBV5-1 | TGCGCCAGCAGCTTAACCTCCCAAGAGACCCAGTACTTC | CASSLTSQETQYF
TRBJ2-1 | many | . | TRBV3-1 | TGTGCCAGCAGCCCCATAGGGGGAGGGAGTGAGCAGTTCTTC | CASSPIGGGSEQFF
TRBJ2-5 | many | TRBD2 | TRBV11-1 | TGTGCCAGCAGCTTAGCGGTCCCTCTCCTGGCGGGGGAAGAGACCCAGTACTTC | CASSLAVPLLAGEETQYF
TRBJ1-1 | . | . | TRBV4-3 | TGCGCCAGCAGCCACTACAGGGATAGGATGAACACTGAAGCTTTCTTT | CASSHYRDRMNTEAFF
TRBJ2-7 | many | . | TRBV6-2/TRBV6-3 | TGTGCCAGCATTGAAGGGACGGCCCCCTCCTACGAGCAGTACTTC | CASIEGTAPSYEQYF
TRBJ1-2 | . | . | TRBV20-1 | TGCAGTGCTAGAGATCACCGGGCGGCGATGGGTGGCTACACCTTC | CSARDHRAAMGGYTF
TRBJ2-7 | many | . | TRBV29-1 | TGCAGCGTTGTTGCGGCAGGCTGGGGGATTTCCTACGAGCAGTACTTC | CSVVAAGWGISYEQYF
TRBJ1-5 | few | . | TRBV28 | TGTGCCAGCAGAAGACAAGATAATCAGCCCCAGCATTTT | CASRRQDNQPQHF
TRBJ2-3 | . | TRBD2 | TRBV7-2 | TGTGCCAGCAGCCCTCGCCTAGCGGGGGGAGCAGATACGCAGTATTTT | CASSPRLAGGADTQYF
TRBJ2-3 | many | . | TRBV15 | TGTGCCACCAGCAGAATGGTGGGTAGTAGCGGCACAGATACGCAGTATTTT | CATSRMVGSSGTDTQYF
TRBJ2-1 | many | TRBD1 | TRBV5-5 | TGTGCCAGCACCGGACCGGGACAGGGTTTGTATGAGCAGTTCTTC | CASTGPGQGLYEQFF
TRBJ2-5 | many | . | TRBV5-1 | TGCGCCAGCAGCTTGCCGCTTGAGACCCAGTACTTC | CASSLPLETQYF
TRBJ2-1 | many | . | TRBV7-9 | TGTGCCAGCAGCCCCCGACGGGGCCCGTCCTACAATGAGCAGTTCTTC | CASSPRRGPSYNEQFF
TRBJ2-5 | . | TRBD1 | TRBV7-9 | TGTGCCAGCAGCTTAGACAGGGGGTTCCAAGAGACCCAGTACTTC | CASSLDRGFQETQYF
TRBJ2-4 | medium-sized | . | TRBV28 | TGTGCCAGCAGCTTATTTCGTGAGGGGGGGTCGAAAAACATTCAGTACTTC | CASSLFREGGSKNIQYF
TRBJ1-2 | many | . | TRBV29-1 | TGCAGCGTACCGACCCGGAACTATGGCTACACCTTC | CSVPTRNYGYTF
TRBJ2-2 | many | . | TRBV4-3 | TGCGCCAGCAGCCAAGCGAGGGGGGGCTATGCGAACACCGGGGAGCTGTTTTTT | CASSQARGGYANTGELFF
TRBJ2-2 | few | TRBD1 | TRBV6-1 | TGTGCCAGCAGTCCTACAGGGGGTGCGAACACCGGGGAGCTGTTTTTT | CASSPTGGANTGELFF
TRBJ1-1 | few | . | TRBV7-6 | TGTGCCAGCAGCTTAGGGGGGAGCGGAGTGAGTAAAGCTTTCTTT | CASSLGGSGVSKAFF
TRBJ2-7 | . | TRBD1 | TRBV2 | TGTGCCAGTAGCCGGGACAGCAACTCCTACGAGCAGTACTTC | CASSRDSNSYEQYF
TRBJ1-5 | many | . | TRBV28 | TGTGCCAGCAGTTTAGGCACCAATCAGCCCCAGCATTTT | CASSLGTNQPQHF
TRBJ1-3 | . | . | TRBV28 | TGTGCCAGCAGACCGGGTGGGTTTGGAAACACCATATATTTT | CASRPGGFGNTIYF
TRBJ2-7 | many | TRBD2 | TRBV11-2 | TGTGCCAGCAGCAACCGACTAGCGGGGTCCTACGAGCAGTACTTC | CASSNRLAGSYEQYF
TRBJ1-2 | few | . | TRBV11-2 | TGTGCCAGCAGCTTAGCTCGCCCCGGCTATGGCTACACCTTC | CASSLARPGYGYTF
TRBJ1-4 | few | . | TRBV10-3 | TGTGCCATCAGTGAGCTGGACGGCTCGGGGGAAAAACTGTTTTTT | CAISELDGSGEKLFF
TRBJ1-3 | many | . | TRBV9 | TGTGCCAGCAGCCTAGGAGCCTCTGGAAACACCATATATTTT | CASSLGASGNTIYF
TRBJ2-7 | . | TRBD2 | TRBV5-1 | TGCGCCAGCAGCGGGGGACTAGCGGCTTACGAGCAGTACTTC | CASSGGLAAYEQYF
TRBJ2-5 | many | TRBD2 | TRBV29-1 | TGCAGCGTTGAATATAGGCAGGGCGGGGGGGAGACCCAGTACTTC | CSVEYRQGGGETQYF
TRBJ1-1 | few | . | TRBV12-3/TRBV12-4 | TGTGCCAGCAGCCCATACCCTCCCGGGCAAGAAGCTTTCTTT | CASSPYPPGQEAFF
TRBJ1-5 | many | . | TRBV6-5 | TGTGCCAGCAGACAACAGCTTGGGCAGCCCCAGCATTTT | CASRQQLGQPQHF
TRBJ1-2 | many | TRBD1 | TRBV28 | TGTGCCAGCAGTGCGGACAGGGGCTTCTATGGCTACACCTTC | CASSADRGFYGYTF
TRBJ2-1 | many | . | TRBV7-6 | TGTGCCAGCAGCTACCGGGACAACAACAATGAGCAGTTCTTC | CASSYRDNNNEQFF
TRBJ2-1 | many | . | TRBV29-1 | TGCAGCGTTGGTAAATACAATGAGCAGTTCTTC | CSVGKYNEQFF
TRBJ1-1 | many | . | TRBV29-1 | TGCAGCATCTTTAAGGTGAACACTGAAGCTTTCTTT | CSIFKVNTEAFF
TRBJ2-7 | many | TRBD1 | TRBV3-1 | TGTGCCAGCAGCCAAGGACCTTCCCGGACAGGGGTATACGAGCAGTACTTC | CASSQGPSRTGVYEQYF
TRBJ1-4 | . | . | TRBV11-2 | TGTGCCAGCAGCCTCTCGATTGCAACTAAAAAACTGTTTTTT | CASSLSIATKKLFF
TRBJ2-1 | many | . | TRBV5-1 | TGCGCCAGCAAAGAACAGGCTAGAAGGGCCAATGAGCAGTTCTTC | CASKEQARRANEQFF
TRBJ2-1 | many | TRBD1 | TRBV29-1 | TGCAGCGTTGAAGCAGTGGCCGAGGACAGGGCTGTAGATGAGCAGTTCTTC | CSVEAVAEDRAVDEQFF
TRBJ2-1 | many | . | TRBV28 | TGTGCCAGCAGTCCCGGGGGGCGTGGGGAGCAGTTCTTC | CASSPGGRGEQFF
TRBJ1-5 | . | . | TRBV21-1 | TGTGCCGGCCAGTCGACAGGGGAAGCGGGTCAGCCCCAGCATTTT | CAGQSTGEAGQPQHF
TRBJ2-1 | few | TRBD2 | TRBV12-5 | TGTGCTAGTGGTTCCCAGCGGGGGGATTACAATGAGCAGTTCTTC | CASGSQRGDYNEQFF
TRBJ2-7 | many | . | TRBV29-1 | TGCAGCGTTCAGGGGAGGTACGAGCAGTACTTC | CSVQGRYEQYF
TRBJ2-1 | few | TRBD2 | TRBV5-6 | TGTGCCAGCAGCTTCGGGACTAGCGGGGGCAGCTCCTACAATGAGCAGTTCTTC | CASSFGTSGGSSYNEQFF
TRBJ2-7 | many | . | TRBV28 | TGTGCCAGCAGCCCGAGGTTCCCTTACTACGAGCAGTACTTC | CASSPRFPYYEQYF
TRBJ2-3 | . | TRBD2 | TRBV6-4 | TGTACCATCAGTCCGGGGGTGACTAGCGGGGGGGCGGCCACAGATACGCAGTATTTT | CTISPGVTSGGAATDTQYF
TRBJ2-1 | many | . | TRBV12-3/TRBV12-4 | TGTGCCAGCAGCGGGGAGGAGTCCTACAATGAGCAGTTCTTC | CASSGEESYNEQFF
TRBJ2-5 | few | TRBD2 | TRBV7-2 | TGTGCCAGCAGCCCAAGGATGGGAGGGGCCGCAGAGACCCAGTACTTC | CASSPRMGGAAETQYF
TRBJ2-7 | . | . | TRBV3-1 | TGTGCCAGCAGCCGTAATCTGGAGTCCAACGAGCAGTACTTC | CASSRNLESNEQYF
TRBJ2-5 | few | . | TRBV6-5 | TGTGCCAGCAGTTATAGCCCAGAGACCCAGTACTTC | CASSYSPETQYF
TRBJ2-1 | many | . | TRBV25-1 | TGTGCTAGCAGTGAAAGGGGCCCCAATGAGCAGTTCTTC | CASSERGPNEQFF
TRBJ2-1 | many | TRBD2 | TRBV5-4 | TGTGCCAGCAGCTTCCCCCGGGTGGGACTAGCGGCTAATGAGCAGTTCTTC | CASSFPRVGLAANEQFF